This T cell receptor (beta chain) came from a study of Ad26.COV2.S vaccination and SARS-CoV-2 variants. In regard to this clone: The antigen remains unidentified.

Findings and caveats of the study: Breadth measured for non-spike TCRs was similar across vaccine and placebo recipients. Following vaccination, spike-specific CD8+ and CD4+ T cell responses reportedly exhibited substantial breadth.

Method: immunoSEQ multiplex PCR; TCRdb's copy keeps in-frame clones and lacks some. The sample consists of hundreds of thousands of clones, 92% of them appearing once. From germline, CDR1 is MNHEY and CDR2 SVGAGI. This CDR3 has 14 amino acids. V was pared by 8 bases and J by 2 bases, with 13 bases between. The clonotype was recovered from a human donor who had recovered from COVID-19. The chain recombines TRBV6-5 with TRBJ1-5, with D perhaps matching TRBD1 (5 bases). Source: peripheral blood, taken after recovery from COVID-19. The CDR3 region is CASFGAGGNQPQHF. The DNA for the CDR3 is TGTGCCAGCTTCGGGGCTGGGGGCAATCAGCCCCAGCATTTT.